This paragraph covers one T cell receptor beta chain sequence. Its antigen is as yet unknown. The CDR3 is 14 residues long. Per germline, CDR1 KGHSH and CDR2 LQKENI. Deletions cut 5 bases from V and 3 bases from J, with 13 bases between. This record comes from a study of cytomegalovirus exposure and HLA in healthy donors. 60 Vbeta and 13 Jbeta primers were used in PCR. The protocol was immunoSEQ multiplex PCR, while the TCRdb copy is restricted to in-frame clones and leaves out a portion. The sample holds 100,000 to 150,000 clones, 72% seen once. Study-wide results and limits: Analyses of presence/absence relied on an assumption of roughly uniform sequencing depth across donors. With later analysis, a missense DCLRE1C variant became linked to TCR beta V- and J-gene trimming.

The clonotype comes from a man aged 25 to 40 in good health and CMV-seronegative. V gene TRBV18 combines with J gene TRBJ1-1; D gene uncertain. Sequenced input: PBMCs. The CDR3: CASSTRYAYTEAFF. The CDR3 DNA sequence: TGTGCCAGCTCAACACGCTATGCGTACACTGAAGCTTTCTTT.